The TCR beta chain under discussion was sequenced for a study of blood T cell repertoires in COVID-19. Study details: The United States, Italy and Spain provided the acute and convalescent COVID-19 samples. Nucleic acid was either cDNA or gDNA, and it came from T cells, B-cell-depleted T cells, or PBMCs.

This clone is a singleton in its sample. V gave up 2 bases and J gave up 8 bases; unmatched junction bases: 9. CDR1 is SGHNT and CDR2 is YYREEE in the germline V gene (reference sequence). The CDR3 spans 16 residues. Per the original data handling: Estimation of nucleated cell counts was performed using reference gene primer amplification. Libraries were prepared by immunoSEQ multiplex PCR; TCRdb keeps only in-frame clonotypes and omits some of them. That table is the source of V, J and clone size, and D and trimming were worked out from the DNA. The table has some 45,000 clones, about nine tenths seen once.

V is TRBV5-4 and J is TRBJ1-6; 8 bases agree with TRBD1. Sequencing used peripheral blood. The origin of this receptor is a human donor in a cohort sampled during active COVID-19. CDR3 sequence: CASSFFHTGGHSPLHF. CDR3 in DNA: TGTGCCAGCAGCTTTTTCCATACAGGGGGTCATTCACCCCTCCACTTT.